Presented here are 8 T cell receptor beta chains from one specimen sequenced in a study of shared clonotypes between healthy human individuals. Generated by immunoSEQ multiplex PCR, the TCRdb table keeps only in-frame clones and is missing some. The sample lists hundreds of thousands of clones; roughly 70% were seen once. The sample taken for sequencing was memory CD4+ T cells sorted from blood. Subset here: CD45RA-negative fraction. The receptor source for this set is a woman between 25 and 40 years old in good health.

The CDR3 protein is CASRPRQGMDYNTGELFF. The CDR3 DNA reads as TGTGCCAGCAGACCTCGACAGGGTATGGACTATAACACCGGGGAGCTGTTTTTT. The chain links TRBV28 to TRBJ2-2, with TRBD1 as a possible D gene (7 bases). The CDR3 covers 18 residues. Germline-derived CDR1 and CDR2 are MDHEN and SYDVKM. The V end lost 6 bases, the J end lost 2 bases, and 22 bases lay between the germline ends.

This clone was recorded a few times. The chain links TRBV15 to TRBJ2-1, with TRBD2 identical over 11 bases. Germline V CDR1 and CDR2: LNHNV, YYDKDF (reference sequence). J gave up 8 bases and V 0 bases, and 9 bases lay outside the gene matches. The CDR3 covers 17 residues. This chain's CDR3 is CATSRDRVAGGWDEQFF. The DNA of the CDR3 is TGTGCCACCAGCAGAGATCGAGTAGCGGGAGGGTGGGATGAGCAGTTCTTC. The complete variable domain, with remaining parts taken from reference TRBV15 and TRBJ2-1, reads DAMVIQNPRYQVTQFGKPVTLSCSQTLNHNVMYWYQQKSSQAPKLLFHYYDKDFNNEADTPDNFQSRRPNTSFCFLDIRSPGLGDTAMYLCATSRDRVAGGWDEQFFGPGTRLTVL.

V and J are TRBV28 and TRBJ1-2, with D maybe TRBD1 (6 bases). The CDR3 consists of 14 residues. Germline CDR1 and CDR2: MDHEN and SYDVKM. V shed 6 bases and J shed 1 base, with 12 bases lying between them. The CDR3 DNA reads as TGTGCCAGCAGGGAAAACAGGGTTAACTATGGCTACACCTTC. Translating gives CASRENRVNYGYTF.

This clone was seen a few times. The genes are TRBV7-9 and TRBJ2-5, with D possibly called TRBD1 or TRBD2 (5 bases each). Germline CDR1 is SEHNR and CDR2 is FQNEAQ (reference sequence). Trimming took off 5 bases at V and 7 bases at J, with 20 bases between the two ends. This CDR3 comprises 15 residues. The CDR3, as DNA: TGTGCCAGCAGCCCCCAATCAGGATTGAGGGGGACCCAGTACTTC. Protein sequence: CASSPQSGLRGTQYF.

The chain combines TRBV5-1 with TRBJ2-7; D not certain. CDR1 is SGHRS, CDR2 YFSETQ, per germline. The CDR3 spans 15 residues. V was shortened by 1 base and J by 5 bases, with 16 bases between the two germline ends. CDR3 sequence: CASSLSTVSLHEQYF. The CDR3 nucleotides are TGCGCCAGCAGCTTGAGTACAGTTTCTTTACACGAGCAGTACTTC.

The V gene is TRBV18, the J gene TRBJ2-7, with 9 bases aligning to TRBD1. The CDR3 contains 15 residues. From germline, CDR1 is KGHSH and CDR2 LQKENI. Germline trimming cut 5 bases from V and 5 bases from J; bases unmatched to any gene: 10. CDR3 residues: CASSTSSGQGNEQYF. CDR3 in DNA: TGTGCCAGCTCAACTTCCTCGGGACAGGGTAACGAGCAGTACTTC.

In its sample, this clone was seen once. The same CDR3 also results from other DNA sequences found in this sample. The chain joins TRBV19 to TRBJ1-3; a possible D gene is TRBD1 (6 bases). The germline CDR1 and CDR2 sequences are LNHDA and SQIVND (reference sequence). The CDR3 has 13 amino acids. Trimming pared 5 bases from V and 2 bases from J, leaving 7 bases between. CDR3 sequence (DNA): TGTGCCAGTAGTTCAGGGGCTGGAAACACCATATATTTT. Translation gives CASSSGAGNTIYF.

This clone has more than one count but fewer than ten. The chain uses TRBV30 and TRBJ2-7, with 7 bases fitting TRBD1. The germline gives CDR1 GTSNPN, CDR2 SVGIG (reference sequence). The trim removed 4 bases at V and 2 bases at J, leaving 8 bases unmatched. There are 14 residues in the CDR3. The CDR3 region is CAWTTGTVPYEQYF. The CDR3 DNA follows: TGTGCCTGGACGACCGGGACAGTCCCCTACGAGCAGTACTTC.